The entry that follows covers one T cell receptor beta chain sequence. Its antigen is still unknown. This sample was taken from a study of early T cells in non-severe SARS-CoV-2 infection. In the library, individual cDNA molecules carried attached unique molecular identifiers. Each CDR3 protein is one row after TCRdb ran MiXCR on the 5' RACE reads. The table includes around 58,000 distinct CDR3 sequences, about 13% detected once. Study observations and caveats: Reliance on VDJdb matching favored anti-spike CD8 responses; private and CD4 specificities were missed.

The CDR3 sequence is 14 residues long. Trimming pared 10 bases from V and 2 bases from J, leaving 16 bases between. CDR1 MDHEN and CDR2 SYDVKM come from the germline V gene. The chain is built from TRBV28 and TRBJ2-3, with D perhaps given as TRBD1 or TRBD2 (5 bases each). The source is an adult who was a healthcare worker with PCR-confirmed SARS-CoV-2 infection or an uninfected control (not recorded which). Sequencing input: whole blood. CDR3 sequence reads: CATTRTGPTDTQYF. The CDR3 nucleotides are TGTGCCACGACCCGGACGGGGCCCACAGATACGCAGTATTTT.